Listed below are T cell receptor beta chains from one sample, sequenced in a study of shared T cell receptors in the human thymus. The repertoire was sequenced with immunoSEQ multiplex PCR; TCRdb's copy has only in-frame clones and lacks some. The sample holds hundreds of thousands of clones; 70% to 90% are singletons and the top ten take 0.009% to 0.0095%. This same sample was also taken into another study, of human thymus T cells.

Sequencing was performed on thymocytes. These receptors were collected from a boy under two years old with a congenital heart defect. The CDR3 runs from the conserved cysteine through the conserved F or W. D genes are given only for firm matches. Not all rows give a size; the values are once, few, many and, for expanded clones, a class.

clone size	D gene	V gene	J gene	CDR3 DNA	CDR3 protein
.	.	TRBV7-2	TRBJ1-5	TGTGCCAGCAGCGCAGGGGAAGGAACCCAGCATTTT	CASSAGEGTQHF
.	.	TRBV29-1	TRBJ2-7	TGCAGCGTTGTTCTCAGGTCCTACGAGCAGTACTTC	CSVVLRSYEQYF
few	TRBD2	TRBV7-2	TRBJ2-3	TGTGCCACCCTGCCCTTTAGCGGGAGATCTACAGATACGCAGTATTTT	CATLPFSGRSTDTQYF
few	TRBD1	TRBV5-6	TRBJ1-6	TGTGCCAGCAGCTTGGTCGGGGACAGCCATTCACCCCTCCACTTT	CASSLVGDSHSPLHF
.	TRBD2	TRBV7-3	TRBJ2-5	TGTGCCAGCAGCTTGGGACTAGCGGGGGTAGAGACCCAGTACTTC	CASSLGLAGVETQYF
.	.	TRBV14	TRBJ2-7	TGTGCCAGCAGCCAAGTTTCTCCAGGGGAGACCTACGAGCAGTACTTC	CASSQVSPGETYEQYF
.	TRBD2	TRBV4-2	TRBJ2-3	TGTGCCAGCAGCGCGACGGGAGGCGGGAACACAGATACGCAGTATTTT	CASSATGGGNTDTQYF
once	TRBD1	TRBV5-6	TRBJ2-7	TGTGCCAGCAGCCCCATCACCGGCGGGACAGGTCCTTACGAGCAGTACTTC	CASSPITGGTGPYEQYF
once	TRBD2	TRBV28	TRBJ2-2	TGTGCCAGCAGTTTCCCGATTGGGGGGGTTAACACCGGGGAGCTGTTTTTT	CASSFPIGGVNTGELFF
few	.	TRBV5-6	TRBJ2-1	TGTGCCAGCAGCCCTGACAGCGCCTTCTACAATGAGCAGTTCTTC	CASSPDSAFYNEQFF
.	.	TRBV4-1	TRBJ2-7	TGCGCCAGCAGCCAGGACCTAAGACAGCCGATCTCCTACGAGCAGTACTTC	CASSQDLRQPISYEQYF
.	.	TRBV4-3	TRBJ2-7	TGCGCCAGCAGCCAAAAAAAGGGGGTGGAAACCTACGAGCAGTACTTC	CASSQKKGVETYEQYF
.	TRBD2	TRBV4-1	TRBJ2-3	TGCGCCAGCAGCCAAGCCACATCTAGCGGGGGCCAGGCAGATACGCAGTATTTT	CASSQATSSGGQADTQYF
.	TRBD2	TRBV2	TRBJ2-3	TGTGCCACAGCACCCGGGACTAGCGGGGGACCTGAATTCACAGATACGCAGTATTTT	CATAPGTSGGPEFTDTQYF
.	.	TRBV2	TRBJ2-2	TGTGCCAGCACCGAGACAGGCCCTCCGAACACCGGGGAGCTGTTTTTT	CASTETGPPNTGELFF
.	.	TRBV5-6	TRBJ2-7	TGTGCCAGCAGCTTGCGACTAGTTTCATACGAGCAGTACTTC	CASSLRLVSYEQYF
.	TRBD2	TRBV9	TRBJ2-3	TGTGCCAGCAGCGTATATAGCGGGGGGGATAACACAGATACGCAGTATTTT	CASSVYSGGDNTDTQYF
.	.	TRBV9	TRBJ2-7	TGTGCCAGCAGCGTAGGGGCGTCTGGGGAGCAGTACTTC	CASSVGASGEQYF
.	TRBD2	TRBV11-3	TRBJ2-1	TGTGCCAGCAGCTTAAGCGGGAGCTCCTACAATGAGCAGTTCTTC	CASSLSGSSYNEQFF
.	.	TRBV11-2	TRBJ1-6	TGTGCCAGCAGCTTAGTGTGGGCCCCACAGGGCTCCTATAATTCACCCCTCCACTTT	CASSLVWAPQGSYNSPLHF
.	.	TRBV4-1	TRBJ2-1	TGCGCCAGCAGCCAAGATTTGGGCGTTGTGGTTGAGCAGTTCTTC	CASSQDLGVVVEQFF
.	TRBD2	TRBV14	TRBJ2-3	TGTGCCAGCAGCCAAACCATAGCGGGGGGGGCCCTCACAGATACGCAGTATTTT	CASSQTIAGGALTDTQYF
.	.	TRBV19	TRBJ1-5	TGTGCCAGTAGTCCTCGGGACTCCCGTAGCAATCAGCCCCAGCATTTT	CASSPRDSRSNQPQHF
.	TRBD1	TRBV10-1	TRBJ1-6	TGCGCCAGCAAGGACAGGGGGAATTCACCCCTCCACTTT	CASKDRGNSPLHF
few	TRBD1	TRBV5-4	TRBJ1-4	TGTGCCAGCAGCTTTTCGGGGGGGACAGGGCTTGATGAAAAACTGTTTTTT	CASSFSGGTGLDEKLFF
.	TRBD1	TRBV5-1	TRBJ1-4	TGCGCCAGCAGCGTACTCAACAGGGGAGGTTCTGAAAAACTGTTTTTT	CASSVLNRGGSEKLFF
.	TRBD2	TRBV4-3	TRBJ2-5	TGCGCCAGCAGCCAAGATGTTCCGGGAGGGCCCCAAGAGACCCAGTACTTC	CASSQDVPGGPQETQYF
.	TRBD1	TRBV19	TRBJ1-2	TGTGCCAGTAGTATAAGACAGGGTTGGGGCTATGGCTACACCTTC	CASSIRQGWGYGYTF
once	.	TRBV6-1	TRBJ2-3	TGTGCCAGCACCAAAACTAGCTGGACAGATACGCAGTATTTT	CASTKTSWTDTQYF
.	.	TRBV19	TRBJ2-3	TGTGCCAGTAGTATACAAGAGATGGGCACAGATACGCAGTATTTT	CASSIQEMGTDTQYF
.	.	TRBV28	TRBJ1-5	TGTGCCAGCAGTTTACCAACTAGGGAGGAGGGCAATCAGCCCCAGCATTTT	CASSLPTREEGNQPQHF
.	.	TRBV28	TRBJ2-1	TGTGCCAGCAACCCGCGGGGAAGACTCGACAATGAGCAGTTCTTC	CASNPRGRLDNEQFF
.	TRBD1	TRBV25-1	TRBJ1-4	TGTGCCAGCAGTGATCCAAACCGGGACAGGAAGGAAGGGGAAAAACTGTTTTTT	CASSDPNRDRKEGEKLFF
once	.	TRBV7-8	TRBJ2-7	TGTGCCAGCAGCTTAGGGACTGATTCCTACGAGCAGTACTTC	CASSLGTDSYEQYF
.	.	TRBV30	TRBJ1-3	TGTGCCTGGAGTTCCCACCCCGGCAGGTCGGTCGACAACACCATATATTTT	CAWSSHPGRSVDNTIYF
.	TRBD2	TRBV7-9	TRBJ2-1	TGTGCCAGCAGCCAGCCGGGACTAGTACCACCCCTTGAGCAGTTCTTC	CASSQPGLVPPLEQFF
.	.	TRBV7-2	TRBJ1-1	TGTGCCAGCAGCTTAGCTGGACAGCGGAACACTGAAGCTTTCTTT	CASSLAGQRNTEAFF
few	.	TRBV14	TRBJ1-1	TGTGCCAGCAGCCAAAGACCGGGAAAGGGAGACACTGAAGCTTTCTTT	CASSQRPGKGDTEAFF
.	TRBD1	TRBV28	TRBJ2-4	TGTGCCAGCAGTTTCTCAAACAGGGGGACTCCAAACATTCAGTACTTC	CASSFSNRGTPNIQYF
.	.	TRBV12-5	TRBJ2-2	TGTGCTAGTGGTTTTAGGGGCAGCCGTAACGCGAACACCGGGGAGCTGTTTTTT	CASGFRGSRNANTGELFF
.	.	TRBV5-8	TRBJ2-3	TGTGCCAGCAGCTTGGGTAGGGGGGGGACAGATACGCAGTATTTT	CASSLGRGGTDTQYF
few	TRBD1	TRBV4-3	TRBJ1-3	TGCGCCAGCAGCCTTCAGGGGGACAGGGGAGGGACTGGAAACACCATATATTTT	CASSLQGDRGGTGNTIYF
.	TRBD1	TRBV7-7	TRBJ2-2	TGTGCCAGCAGCTTAACAAAAGCTGACAGGGTTTGCGAGAACACCGGGGAGCTGTTTTTT	CASSLTKADRVCENTGELFF